The clone carrying this T cell receptor beta chain was seen ten or more times. This entry is derived from a study of T-cell reconstitution after alpha-beta-depleted transplantation in children. Preparation of the TCRbeta library was carried out with unique molecular identifiers. TCRdb passed the PCR reads through MiXCR, listing each CDR3 protein once. There are roughly 120,000 distinct CDR3 sequences in the sample; under 13% occur only once, and less than 10% lies in the top ten. V shed 0 bases and J 7 bases; nucleotides not matched to a gene: 5. The CDR3 is made up of 15 amino acids. Germline V gives CDR1 SGHAT, CDR2 FQNNGV.

The sample here was PBMCs from the stem cell graft donor, taken from the stem cell graft. This sequence originates from a human donor who donated a stem cell graft to a child with acute lymphoblastic leukemia. The chain carries TRBV11-2 and TRBJ2-1; TRBD2 aligns across 8 bases. CDR3 in DNA: TGTGCCAGCAGCTTAGAGTTGGGACTAGAGAATGAGCAGTTCTTC. Its protein product is CASSLELGLENEQFF.